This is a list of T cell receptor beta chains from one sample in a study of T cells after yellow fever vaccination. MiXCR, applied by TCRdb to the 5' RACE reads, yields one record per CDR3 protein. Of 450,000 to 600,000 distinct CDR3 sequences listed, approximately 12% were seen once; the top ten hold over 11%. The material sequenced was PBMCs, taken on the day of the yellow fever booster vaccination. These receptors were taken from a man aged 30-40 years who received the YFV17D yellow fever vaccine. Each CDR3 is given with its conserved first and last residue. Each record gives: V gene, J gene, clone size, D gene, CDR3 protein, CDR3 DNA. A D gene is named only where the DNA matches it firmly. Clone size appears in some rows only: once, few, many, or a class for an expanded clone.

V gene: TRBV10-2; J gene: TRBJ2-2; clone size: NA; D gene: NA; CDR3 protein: CASSDEVSTGELFF; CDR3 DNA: TGCGCCAGCAGTGATGAAGTGAGCACCGGGGAGCTGTTTTTT
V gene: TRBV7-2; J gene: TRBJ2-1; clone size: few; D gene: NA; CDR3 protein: CASSFPRGPQFF; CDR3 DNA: TGTGCCAGCAGCTTCCCCAGGGGTCCCCAGTTCTTC
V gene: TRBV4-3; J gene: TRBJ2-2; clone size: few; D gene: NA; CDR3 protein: CASSQDGGGGGGELFF; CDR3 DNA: TGCGCCAGCAGCCAAGATGGCGGAGGGGGCGGCGGGGAGCTGTTTTTT
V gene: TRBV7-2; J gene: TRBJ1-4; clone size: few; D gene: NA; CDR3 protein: CASSLSTNEKLFF; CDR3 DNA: TGTGCCAGCAGCTTGTCAACTAATGAAAAACTGTTTTTT
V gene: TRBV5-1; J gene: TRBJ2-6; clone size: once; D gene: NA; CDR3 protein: CASSLGDGPLTF; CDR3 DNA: TGCGCCAGCAGCTTGGGGGACGGACCACTGACTTTC
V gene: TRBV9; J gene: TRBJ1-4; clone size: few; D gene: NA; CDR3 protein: CASSGTVLPEKLFF; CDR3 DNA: TGTGCCAGCAGCGGGACGGTATTGCCTGAAAAACTGTTTTTT
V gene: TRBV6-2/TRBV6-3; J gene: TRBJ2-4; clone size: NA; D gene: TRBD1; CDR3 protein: CASSSPLTGTGGPLAKNIQYF; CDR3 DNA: TGTGCCAGCAGTTCTCCATTGACCGGGACAGGGGGCCCTCTAGCCAAAAACATTCAGTACTTC
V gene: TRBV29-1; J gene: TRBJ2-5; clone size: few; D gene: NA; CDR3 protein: CSVEDIVVQETQYF; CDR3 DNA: TGCAGCGTTGAAGATATCGTGGTCCAAGAGACCCAGTACTTC
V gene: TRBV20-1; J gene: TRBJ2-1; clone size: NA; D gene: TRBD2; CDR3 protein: CSAVPWSSGRYNEQFF; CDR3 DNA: TGCAGTGCGGTCCCCTGGTCTAGCGGCCGTTACAATGAGCAGTTCTTC
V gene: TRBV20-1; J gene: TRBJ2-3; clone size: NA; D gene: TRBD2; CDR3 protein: CSAKLAGGPGVQYF; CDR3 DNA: TGCAGTGCCAAGCTAGCGGGAGGGCCGGGGGTGCAGTATTTT
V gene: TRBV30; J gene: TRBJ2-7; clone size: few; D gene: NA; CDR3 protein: CAWSVQTGPYYEQYF; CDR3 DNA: TGTGCCTGGAGTGTCCAGACCGGTCCCTACTACGAGCAGTACTTC
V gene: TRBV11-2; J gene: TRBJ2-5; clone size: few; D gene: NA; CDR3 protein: CASSLAGLEETQYF; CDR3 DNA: TGTGCCAGCAGCTTAGCGGGTCTAGAAGAGACCCAGTACTTC
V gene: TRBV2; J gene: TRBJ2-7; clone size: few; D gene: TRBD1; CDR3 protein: CAGKRSDRGKGEQYF; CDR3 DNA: TGTGCCGGAAAACGATCGGACAGGGGGAAGGGCGAGCAGTACTTC
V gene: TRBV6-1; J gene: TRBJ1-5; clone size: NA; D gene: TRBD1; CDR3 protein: CASSEGTGGRQPQHF; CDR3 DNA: TGTGCCAGCAGTGAAGGGACAGGGGGCCGTCAGCCCCAGCATTTT
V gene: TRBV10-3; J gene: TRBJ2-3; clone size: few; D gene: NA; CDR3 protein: CAISEGGRTDTQYF; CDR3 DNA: TGTGCCATCAGTGAGGGCGGCCGCACAGATACGCAGTATTTT
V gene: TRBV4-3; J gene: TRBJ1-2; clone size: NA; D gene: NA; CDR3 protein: CASSQDPRGYGYTF; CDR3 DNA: TGCGCCAGCAGCCAAGATCCCAGGGGCTATGGCTACACCTTC
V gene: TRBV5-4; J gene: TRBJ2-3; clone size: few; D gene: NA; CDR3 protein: CASSSFSADTQYF; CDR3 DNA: TGTGCCAGCAGCTCTTTCTCGGCAGATACGCAGTATTTT
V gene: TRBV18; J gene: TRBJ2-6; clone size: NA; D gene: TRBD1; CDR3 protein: CASSPTTGTGDKVTF; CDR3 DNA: TGTGCCAGCTCACCGACGACCGGGACAGGGGACAAGGTGACTTTC
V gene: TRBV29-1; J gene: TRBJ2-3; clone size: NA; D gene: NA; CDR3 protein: CSVAVLRLTSTDTQYF; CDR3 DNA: TGCAGCGTTGCTGTTCTAAGGCTTACTAGCACAGATACGCAGTATTTT
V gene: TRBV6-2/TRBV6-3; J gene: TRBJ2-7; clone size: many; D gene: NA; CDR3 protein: CASSPDTTYEQYF; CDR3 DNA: TGTGCCAGCAGCCCAGACACTACCTACGAGCAGTACTTC
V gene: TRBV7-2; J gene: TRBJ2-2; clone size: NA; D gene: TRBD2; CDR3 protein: CASSESLAGVGGELFF; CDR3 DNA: TGTGCCAGCAGCGAGAGTCTAGCGGGAGTGGGCGGGGAGCTGTTTTTT
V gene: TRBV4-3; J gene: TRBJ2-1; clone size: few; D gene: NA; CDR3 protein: CASSLELGGQFF; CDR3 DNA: TGCGCCAGCAGCCTAGAACTGGGTGGGCAGTTCTTC
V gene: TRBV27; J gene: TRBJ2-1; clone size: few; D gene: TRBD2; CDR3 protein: CASSPGTSGDREQFF; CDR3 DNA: TGTGCCAGCAGCCCCGGGACTAGCGGGGATCGTGAGCAGTTCTTC
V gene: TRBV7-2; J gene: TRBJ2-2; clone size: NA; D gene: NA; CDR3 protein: CASSVVIGPPAGGELFF; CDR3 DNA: TGTGCCAGCAGCGTAGTAATAGGCCCCCCAGCGGGCGGGGAGCTGTTTTTT
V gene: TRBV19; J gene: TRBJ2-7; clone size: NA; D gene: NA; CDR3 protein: CASSIGVSAEQYF; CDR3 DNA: TGTGCCAGTAGTATAGGGGTATCGGCTGAGCAGTACTTC
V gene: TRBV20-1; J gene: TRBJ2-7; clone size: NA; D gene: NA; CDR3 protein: CSARGGDNYEQYF; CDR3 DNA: TGCAGTGCTAGAGGGGGCGACAACTACGAGCAGTACTTC
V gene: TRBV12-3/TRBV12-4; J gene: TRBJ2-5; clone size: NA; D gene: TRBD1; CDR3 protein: CASSSSYWDREEETQYF; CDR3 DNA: TGTGCCAGCAGTTCTTCTTACTGGGACAGGGAGGAGGAGACCCAGTACTTC
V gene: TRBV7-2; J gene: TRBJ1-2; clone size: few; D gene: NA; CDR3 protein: CASSLGPSGGFGYGYTF; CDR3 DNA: TGTGCCAGCAGCTTAGGCCCCAGCGGGGGCTTCGGCTATGGCTACACCTTC
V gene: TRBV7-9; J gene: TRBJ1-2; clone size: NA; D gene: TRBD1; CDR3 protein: CASSQQGQGGYGYTF; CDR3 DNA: TGTGCCAGCAGCCAACAAGGACAGGGGGGGTATGGCTACACCTTC
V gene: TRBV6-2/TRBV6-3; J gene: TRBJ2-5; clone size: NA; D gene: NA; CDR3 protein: CASSYSSRGAYQETQYF; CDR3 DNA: TGTGCCAGCAGTTACTCGAGTAGGGGGGCCTACCAAGAGACCCAGTACTTC